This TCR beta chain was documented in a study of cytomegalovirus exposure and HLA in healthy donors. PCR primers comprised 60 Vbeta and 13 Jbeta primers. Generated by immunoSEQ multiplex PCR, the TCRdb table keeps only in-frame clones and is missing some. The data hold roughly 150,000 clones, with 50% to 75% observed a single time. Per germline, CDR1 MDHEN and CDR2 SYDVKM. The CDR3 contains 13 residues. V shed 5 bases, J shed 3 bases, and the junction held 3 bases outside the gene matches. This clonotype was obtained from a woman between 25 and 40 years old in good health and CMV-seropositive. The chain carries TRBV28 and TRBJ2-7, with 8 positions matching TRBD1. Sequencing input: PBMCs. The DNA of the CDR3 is TGTGCCAGCAGTGAGGGACAGGTCTACGAGCAGTACTTC. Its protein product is CASSEGQVYEQYF.